This T cell receptor beta chain appears in the sequencing data of a study of CXCR3-negative and CXCR3-positive naive CD8 T cells. With UMI labels, 5' RACE was used to prepare the TRB cDNA libraries. Reprocessing the 5' RACE reads, TCRdb reports a single entry for every CDR3 protein and omits DNA. The sample's table shows some 130,000 distinct CDR3 sequences. This CDR3 spans 16 amino acids. In germline, CDR1 is SQVTM, CDR2 ANQGSEA. V usage is TRBV29-1 and J usage is TRBJ2-6; the TCRdb call, TRBD2, lacks DNA for checking. This clonotype was sampled from a human donor in good health. Some clones in this sample may be carry-over from other donors' samples. The sequenced material came from naive CXCR3- CD8+ T cells from blood. Subset here: CD45RO-CCR7+CD27+CD95- naive CD8+ T cells lacking CXCR3 (TNR3-). CDR3 amino acids: CSALEAGSSGANVLTF.